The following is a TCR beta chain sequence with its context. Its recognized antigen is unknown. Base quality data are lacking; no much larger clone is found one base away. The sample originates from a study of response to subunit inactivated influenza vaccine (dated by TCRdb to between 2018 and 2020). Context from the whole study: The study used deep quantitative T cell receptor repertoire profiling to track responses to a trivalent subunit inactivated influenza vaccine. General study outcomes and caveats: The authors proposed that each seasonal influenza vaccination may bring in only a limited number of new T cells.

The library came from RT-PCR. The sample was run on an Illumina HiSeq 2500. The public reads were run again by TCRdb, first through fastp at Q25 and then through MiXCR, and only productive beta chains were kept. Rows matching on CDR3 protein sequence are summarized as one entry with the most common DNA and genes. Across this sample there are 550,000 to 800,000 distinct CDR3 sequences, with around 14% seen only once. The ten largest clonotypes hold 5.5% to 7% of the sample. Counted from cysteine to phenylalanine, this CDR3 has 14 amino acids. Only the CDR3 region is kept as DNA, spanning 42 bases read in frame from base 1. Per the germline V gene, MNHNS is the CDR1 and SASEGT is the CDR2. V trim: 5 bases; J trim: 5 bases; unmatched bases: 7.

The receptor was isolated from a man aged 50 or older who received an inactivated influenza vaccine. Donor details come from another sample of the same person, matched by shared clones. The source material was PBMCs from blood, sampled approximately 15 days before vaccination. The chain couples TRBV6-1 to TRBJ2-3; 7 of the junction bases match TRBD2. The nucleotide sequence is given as TGTGCCAGCAGTAGCGGGACCTGGGAAGATACGCAGTATTTT. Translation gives CASSSGTWEDTQYF.